The next 26 T cell receptor beta chains were all read from a single sample in a study of radiation and T cells in renal cell carcinoma. Here immunoSEQ multiplex PCR was the method, and the copy in TCRdb shows in-frame clones only, minus some. The data contain over 90,000 clones, 70% to 85% of them singletons. Time point given: blood 4 weeks post-SBRT, at nephrectomy. Stated treatment: 15 Gy SBRT to primary tumor, nephrectomy 4 weeks later. The sequences come from blood, collected from a patient whose treatment included radiotherapy and nephrectomy. The source is a man aged 55 to 70 with renal cell carcinoma.

The genes are TRBV5-4 and TRBJ2-3, with 7 bases aligning to TRBD1. Germline V gene data show CDR1 as SGHNT and CDR2 as YYREEE (reference sequence). V trimming: 3 bases; J trimming: 2 bases; junction bases outside the gene matches: 15. CDR3 size: 18 residues. The DNA of the CDR3 is TGTGCCAGCAGCTATTTACAGGGGTACACCGGGCACACAGATACGCAGTATTTT. It is translated as CASSYLQGYTGHTDTQYF.

This chain uses TRBV10-1 with TRBJ2-7; 9 bases are a match to TRBD2. The V gene end was trimmed by 4 bases and the J gene end by 2 bases; junction bases not matched to a gene: 0. The CDR3 extends over 13 amino acids. Germline CDR1 and CDR2: WNHNN and SYGVQD (reference sequence). The CDR3 bases are TGCGCCAGCAGTGGCGGGAGGGCCTACGAGCAGTACTTC. Residues: CASSGGRAYEQYF.

V and J are TRBV19 and TRBJ2-1, with D perhaps assigned TRBD1 or TRBD2 (5 bases each). The CDR3 has 16 amino acids. V was shortened by 1 base and J by 6 bases, with 16 bases between the two germline ends. In germline, CDR1 is LNHDA, CDR2 SQIVND (reference sequence). The CDR3 coding sequence is TGTGCCAGTAGTATAGGGGGCGGGTATATGGTCAATGAGCAGTTCTTC. This sequence encodes CASSIGGGYMVNEQFF. The full variable domain, completed using reference TRBV19 and TRBJ2-1, is DGGITQSPKYLFRKEGQNVTLSCEQNLNHDAMYWYRQDPGQGLRLIYYSQIVNDFQKGDIAEGYSVSREKKESFPLTVTSAQKNPTAFYLCASSIGGGYMVNEQFFGPGTRLTVL.

This clone was seen ten or more times. This chain connects TRBV7-9 to TRBJ1-1, with D uncertain. V was shortened by 3 bases and J by 7 bases, with 18 bases between the two germline ends. CDR1 and CDR2 (germline): SEHNR, FQNEAQ (reference sequence). The CDR3 sequence is 15 residues long. CDR3 amino acids: CASSLGDFEWGEAFF. DNA for the CDR3: TGTGCCAGCAGCTTGGGAGACTTTGAATGGGGTGAAGCTTTCTTT.

This clone was seen repeatedly, ten times or more. J is TRBJ1-2 and V is TRBV6-5; perhaps TRBD1 as D (5 bases). Deletions cut 6 bases from V and 2 bases from J, with 13 bases between. CDR1 and CDR2 (germline): MNHEY, SVGAGI. CDR3 length: 14 amino acids. The CDR3 protein is CASRRGEGNYGYTF. In DNA form, the CDR3 reads TGTGCCAGCAGGAGGGGCGAGGGGAACTATGGCTACACCTTC.

The chain employs TRBV19 and TRBJ2-1; 10 nucleotides agree with TRBD1. Trimming removed 3 bases from V and 5 bases from J; junction bases left unmatched: 7. CDR1 is LNHDA, CDR2 SQIVND, per germline (reference sequence). This CDR3 spans 16 amino acids. The CDR3 reads CASSIAPGTGDNEQFF. The CDR3, as DNA: TGTGCCAGTAGTATCGCTCCGGGGACAGGGGACAATGAGCAGTTCTTC.

The sample holds a few counts of this clone. The J gene is TRBJ2-3, the V gene TRBV14; the D is unclear. Deletions cut 0 bases from V and 4 bases from J, with 14 bases between. Germline CDR1 and CDR2: SGHDN and FVKESK. This CDR3 has 16 amino acids. CDR3 protein: CASSQDRGGLADTQYF. The CDR3 nucleotides are TGTGCCAGCAGCCAAGACCGAGGCGGTCTCGCAGATACGCAGTATTTT.

This clone was observed a single time. The chain joins TRBV11-2 to TRBJ2-7; D unresolved. V lost 5 bases, J lost 3 bases, and 8 bases lay in between. The CDR3 consists of 12 residues. Germline V gene sequence: CDR1 SGHAT, CDR2 FQNNGV. CDR3 nucleotide sequence: TGTGCCAGCAGCCTTACAAACTACGAGCAGTACTTC. Encoded protein: CASSLTNYEQYF.

The rearrangement links TRBV7-8 to TRBJ1-5, with D perhaps matching TRBD1 (5 bases). Germline V gene lookup returns CDR1 SGHVS and CDR2 FQNEAQ. Trimming removed 5 bases at V and 2 bases at J, with 16 bases between. The length of the CDR3 is 16 residues. The CDR3 reads CASSAFIGGGNQPQHF. CDR3 nucleotide sequence: TGTGCCAGCAGCGCATTCATCGGGGGTGGCAATCAGCCCCAGCATTTT.

This chain links TRBV5-8 with TRBJ1-3, with D hard to call. V was shortened by 4 bases and J by 0 bases, with 11 bases between the two germline ends. The CDR3 has 15 residues. Germline CDR1 reads SGHTS; CDR2 reads YDEGEE. The DNA of the CDR3 is TGTGCCAGCAGCCCCTGGGCCGTCTCTGGAAACACCATATATTTT. Translating gives CASSPWAVSGNTIYF.

The V and J genes are TRBV18 and TRBJ1-1, with 12 bases lining up with TRBD1. Germline V gene sequence: CDR1 KGHSH, CDR2 LQKENI. V dropped 5 bases and J dropped 6; count of bases not matched to a gene: 4. CDR3 size: 14 residues. The CDR3 DNA reads TGTGCCAGCTCATTGGGACAGGGGGCGGCTGAAGCTTTCTTT. Its translation is CASSLGQGAAEAFF.

The V gene is TRBV19, the J gene TRBJ2-1, with TRBD2 identical over 8 bases. CDR1 LNHDA and CDR2 SQIVND come from the germline V gene (reference sequence). This CDR3 has 16 residues. Germline trimming cut 6 bases from V and 4 bases from J; bases unmatched to any gene: 11. The DNA of the CDR3 is TGTGCCAGTAGCCAAGCGAGCGGGGGACCTTACAATGAGCAGTTCTTC. Translating gives CASSQASGGPYNEQFF.

The chain is built from TRBV7-2 and TRBJ2-7, with D hard to call. CDR1 SGHTA and CDR2 FQGNSA come from the germline V gene. Trimming shortened V by 4 bases and J by 3 bases, and 10 bases separated the two germline ends. The CDR3 consists of 13 residues. The DNA of the CDR3 is TGTGCCAGCAGCTGGGATCGGGTCTACGAGCAGTACTTC. Protein sequence: CASSWDRVYEQYF.

The V and J genes are TRBV11-2 and TRBJ2-3; tentative D call: TRBD2 (6 bases). Deletions cut 4 bases from V and 1 base from J, with 15 bases between. The germline V gene has CDR1 SGHAT and CDR2 FQNNGV. This CDR3 region has 16 residues. The chain's CDR3 is CASSSQEGQGTDTQYF. CDR3 bases: TGTGCCAGCAGCTCCCAGGAGGGCCAGGGCACAGATACGCAGTATTTT. Drawing the rest from reference TRBV11-2 and TRBJ2-3, the complete variable domain is EAGVAQSPRYKIIEKRQSVAFWCNPISGHATLYWYQQILGQGPKLLIQFQNNGVVDDSQLPKDRFSAERLKGVDSTLKIQPAKLEDSAVYLCASSSQEGQGTDTQYFGPGTRLTVL.

This clone showed up just a few times. The DNA of the CDR3 is TGTGCCATCAGTGAGTCGAATCAGCGGCCAGGGAGCTATGGCTACACCTTC. Protein product: CAISESNQRPGSYGYTF. V is TRBV10-3 and J is TRBJ1-2, with a tentative D call TRBD1 (5 bases). The CDR3 runs to 17 residues. Per germline, CDR1 ENHRY and CDR2 SYGVKD. V lost 0 bases to trimming and J lost 4 bases, with 18 bases between them.

The chain is built from TRBV18 and TRBJ2-7; TRBD1 matches 8 bases. This CDR3 is built from 14 residues. The trim removed 5 bases at V and 4 bases at J, leaving 7 bases unmatched. CDR1 is KGHSH, CDR2 LQKENI, per germline. CDR3 DNA: TGTGCCAGCTCATCCAGGGGGCTTTTTTACGAGCAGTACTTC. This codes for CASSSRGLFYEQYF.

The J gene is TRBJ2-1, the V gene TRBV10-1, with TRBD2 identical over 12 bases. The germline gives CDR1 WNHNN, CDR2 SYGVQD (reference sequence). V shed 6 bases and J 7 bases; nucleotides not matched to a gene: 10. The CDR3 runs to 16 residues. CDR3 residues: CASSDTLAGGRNEQFF. The CDR3 bases are TGCGCCAGCAGCGACACACTAGCGGGGGGTCGTAATGAGCAGTTCTTC.

V is TRBV7-8 and J is TRBJ2-2; TRBD2 matches 11 bases. The CDR3 length is 17 residues. V was clipped by 5 bases and J by 1 base; unmatched bases: 6. Germline CDR1 reads SGHVS; CDR2 reads FQNEAQ. The chain's CDR3 is CASSPSLAGVNTGELFF. The DNA of the CDR3 is TGTGCCAGCAGCCCATCACTAGCGGGAGTGAACACCGGGGAGCTGTTTTTT.

The chain's CDR3 is CASSQNSATGELFF. CDR3 nucleotides: TGCGCCAGCAGCCAAAACTCTGCGACCGGGGAGCTGTTTTTT. The V call is TRBV4-3, the J call TRBJ2-2; D gene ambiguous. V lost 2 bases and J lost 5, with 9 bases in between. The CDR3 contains 14 residues. Germline values: CDR1 LGHNA, CDR2 YSLEER.

The rearrangement joins TRBV18 to TRBJ2-7, with 7 nucleotides matching TRBD1. CDR3 length equals 14 residues. V was pared by 3 bases and J by 2 bases, with 4 bases of the junction left unmatched. From germline, CDR1 is KGHSH and CDR2 LQKENI. This CDR3 reads CASSPTGNTYEQYF. The CDR3 DNA is TGTGCCAGCTCACCGACAGGGAACACCTACGAGCAGTACTTC.

The rearrangement joins TRBV27 to TRBJ1-1; D is possibly TRBD1 (5 bases). Trimming stripped 4 bases from V and 4 bases from J, with 19 bases between. CDR3 length: 16 residues. Germline CDR1 and CDR2: MNHEY and SMNVEV (reference sequence). The CDR3 DNA is TGTGCCAGCAGTTCACGCTCTTTCGGGGGGGTCACTGAAGCTTTCTTT. Translated, it gives CASSSRSFGGVTEAFF.

The chain is built from TRBV2 and TRBJ2-5; unclear D gene. CDR1 and CDR2 from the germline V gene are SNHLY and FYNNEI. The V end lost 7 bases, the J end lost 14 bases, and 17 bases lay between the germline ends. The CDR3 extends over 11 amino acids. CDR3 sequence: CASTQLRVSYF. The CDR3, as DNA: TGTGCCAGCACCCAACTGAGAGTCTCTTACTTC. Filled out from reference TRBV2 and TRBJ2-5, the complete variable domain reads EPEVTQTPSHQVTQMGQEVILRCVPISNHLYFYWYRQILGQKVEFLVSFYNNEISEKSEIFDDQFSVERPDGSNFTLKIRSTKLEDSAMYFCASTQLRVSYFGPGTRLLVL.

This sequence joins TRBV4-3 and TRBJ2-1; D perhaps matches TRBD1 (7 bases). Germline V gives CDR1 LGHNA, CDR2 YSLEER. V dropped 1 base and J dropped 7 bases, with 17 bases sitting between them. CDR3 size: 16 residues. DNA for the CDR3: TGCGCCAGCAGCCAAGGGCCAGGGGGGCGCGGGAATGAGCAGTTCTTC. Protein product: CASSQGPGGRGNEQFF.

The J gene is TRBJ2-2, the V gene TRBV6-5; 10 nucleotides match TRBD2. J lost 6 bases, V lost 0 bases, and 1 base had no gene match. In germline, CDR1 is MNHEY, CDR2 SVGAGI. The CDR3 length is 15 residues. The CDR3 region is CASSYSSGRAGELFF. The CDR3 DNA is TGTGCCAGCAGTTACTCCAGCGGGAGGGCCGGGGAGCTGTTTTTT.

The chain recombines TRBV28 with TRBJ1-2; D uncertain. V was shortened by 6 bases and J by 8 bases, with 34 bases between the two germline ends. The CDR3 loop spans 19 amino acids. Per the germline V gene, CDR1 is MDHEN and CDR2 is SYDVKM. DNA of the CDR3: TGTGCCAGCAGGGTCGGAGGCATCGACCCAACCTACCATCTTCAGGGCTACACCTTC. Translation gives CASRVGGIDPTYHLQGYTF.

The V gene is TRBV5-1, the J gene TRBJ1-3, with D perhaps TRBD1 (5 bases). In germline, CDR1 is SGHRS, CDR2 YFSETQ. Trimming pared 0 bases from V and 4 bases from J, leaving 20 bases between. This CDR3 contains 18 residues. In DNA form, the CDR3 reads TGCGCCAGCAGCTTGGTTGGAGGGGCAACACTGAGGGGAAACACCATATATTTT. Its translation: CASSLVGGATLRGNTIYF.